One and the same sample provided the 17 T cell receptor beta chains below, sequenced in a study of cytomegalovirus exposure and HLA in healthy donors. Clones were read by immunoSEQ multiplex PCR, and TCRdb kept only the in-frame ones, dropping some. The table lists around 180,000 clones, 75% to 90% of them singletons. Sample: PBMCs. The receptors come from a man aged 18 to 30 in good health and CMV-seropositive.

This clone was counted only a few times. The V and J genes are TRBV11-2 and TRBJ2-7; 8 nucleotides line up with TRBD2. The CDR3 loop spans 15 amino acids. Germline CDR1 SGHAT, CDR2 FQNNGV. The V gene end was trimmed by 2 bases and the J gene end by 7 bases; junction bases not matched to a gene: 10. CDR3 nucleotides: TGTGCCAGCAGCTTAAGTTCCAGCGGGAGCTGGGAGCAGTACTTC. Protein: CASSLSSSGSWEQYF.

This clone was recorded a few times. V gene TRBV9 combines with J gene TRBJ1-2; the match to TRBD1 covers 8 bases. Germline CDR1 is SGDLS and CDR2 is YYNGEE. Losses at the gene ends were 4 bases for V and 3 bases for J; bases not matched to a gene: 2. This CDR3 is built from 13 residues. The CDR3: CASSKGQDYGYTF. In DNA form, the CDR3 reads TGTGCCAGCAGCAAGGGACAGGACTATGGCTACACCTTC.

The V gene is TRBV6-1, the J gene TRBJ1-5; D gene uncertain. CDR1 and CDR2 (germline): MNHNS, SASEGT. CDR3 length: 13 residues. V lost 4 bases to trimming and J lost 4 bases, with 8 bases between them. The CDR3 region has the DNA TGTGCCAGCAGTGTTTCTCAGAATCAGCCCCAGCATTTT. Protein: CASSVSQNQPQHF.

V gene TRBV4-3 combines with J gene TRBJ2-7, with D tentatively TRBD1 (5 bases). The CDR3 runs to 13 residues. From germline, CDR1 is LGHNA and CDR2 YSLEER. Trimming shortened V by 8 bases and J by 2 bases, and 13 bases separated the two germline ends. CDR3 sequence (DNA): TGCGCCAGCTCGCGGACAAGGACCTACGAGCAGTACTTC. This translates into CASSRTRTYEQYF.

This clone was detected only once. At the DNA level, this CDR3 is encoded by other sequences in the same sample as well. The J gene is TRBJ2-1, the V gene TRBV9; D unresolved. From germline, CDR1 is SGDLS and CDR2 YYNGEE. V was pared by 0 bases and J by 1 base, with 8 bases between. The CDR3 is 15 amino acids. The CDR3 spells CASSVASESYNEQFF. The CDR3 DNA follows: TGTGCCAGCAGCGTAGCGAGCGAGTCCTACAATGAGCAGTTCTTC.

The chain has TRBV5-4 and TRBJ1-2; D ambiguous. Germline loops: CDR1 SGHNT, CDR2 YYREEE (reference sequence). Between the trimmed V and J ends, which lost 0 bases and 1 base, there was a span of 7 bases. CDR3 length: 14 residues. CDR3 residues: CASSLGGINYGYTF. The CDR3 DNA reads TGTGCCAGCAGCTTGGGAGGGATTAACTATGGCTACACCTTC.

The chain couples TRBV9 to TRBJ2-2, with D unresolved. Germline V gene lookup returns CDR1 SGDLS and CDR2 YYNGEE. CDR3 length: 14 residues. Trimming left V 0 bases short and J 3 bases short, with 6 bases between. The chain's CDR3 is CASSVGLHTGELFF. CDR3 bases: TGTGCCAGCAGCGTAGGACTGCACACCGGGGAGCTGTTTTTT.

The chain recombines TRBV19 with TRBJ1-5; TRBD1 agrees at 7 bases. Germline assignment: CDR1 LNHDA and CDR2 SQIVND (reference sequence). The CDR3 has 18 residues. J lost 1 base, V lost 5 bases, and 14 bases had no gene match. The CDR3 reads CASSPRGQGPWSNQPQHF. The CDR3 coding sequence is TGTGCCAGTAGTCCTAGGGGGCAGGGCCCTTGGAGCAATCAGCCCCAGCATTTT.

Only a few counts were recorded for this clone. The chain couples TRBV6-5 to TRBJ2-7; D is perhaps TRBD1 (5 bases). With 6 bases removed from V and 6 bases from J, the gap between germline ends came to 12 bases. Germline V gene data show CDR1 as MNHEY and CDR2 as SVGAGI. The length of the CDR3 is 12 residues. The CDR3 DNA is TGTGCCAGCAGCCGCGGTGGGGCCGAGCAGTACTTC. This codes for CASSRGGAEQYF.

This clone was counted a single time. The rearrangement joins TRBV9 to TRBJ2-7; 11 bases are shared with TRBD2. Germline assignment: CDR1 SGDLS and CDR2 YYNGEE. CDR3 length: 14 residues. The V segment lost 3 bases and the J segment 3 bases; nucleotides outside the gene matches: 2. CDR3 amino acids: CASSGGTSGYEQYF. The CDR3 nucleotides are TGTGCCAGCAGCGGGGGGACTAGCGGCTACGAGCAGTACTTC. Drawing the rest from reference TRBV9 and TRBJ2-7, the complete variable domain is DSGVTQTPKHLITATGQRVTLRCSPRSGDLSVYWYQQSLDQGLQFLIQYYNGEERAKGNILERFSAQQFPDLHSELNLSSLELGDSALYFCASSGGTSGYEQYFGPGTRLTVT.

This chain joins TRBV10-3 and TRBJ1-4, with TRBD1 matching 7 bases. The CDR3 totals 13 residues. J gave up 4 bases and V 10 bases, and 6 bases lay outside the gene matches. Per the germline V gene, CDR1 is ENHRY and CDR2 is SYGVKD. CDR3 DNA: TGTGCCAGCAACCGGGACAGTAATGAAAAACTGTTTTTT. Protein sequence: CASNRDSNEKLFF.

The CDR3, as DNA: TGTGCCAGCGGATGGGACAGGGGCACGAACACCGGGGAGCTGTTTTTT. This translates into CASGWDRGTNTGELFF. This chain joins TRBV2 and TRBJ2-2, with TRBD1 matching 10 bases. This CDR3 contains 16 residues. V lost 8 bases to trimming and J lost 0 bases; unmatched junction nucleotides: 6. Germline CDR1 reads SNHLY; CDR2 reads FYNNEI.

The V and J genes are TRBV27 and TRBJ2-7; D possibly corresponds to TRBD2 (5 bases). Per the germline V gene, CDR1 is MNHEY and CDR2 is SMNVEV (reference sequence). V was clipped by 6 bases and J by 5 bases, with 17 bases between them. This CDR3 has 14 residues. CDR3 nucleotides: TGTGCCAGCAGCACAACCGGCAAGGAGGACGAGCAGTACTTC. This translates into CASSTTGKEDEQYF.

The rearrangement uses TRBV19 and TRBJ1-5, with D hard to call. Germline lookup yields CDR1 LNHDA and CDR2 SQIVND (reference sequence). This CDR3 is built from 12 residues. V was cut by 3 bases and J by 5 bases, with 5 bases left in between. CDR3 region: CASSIIDQPQHF. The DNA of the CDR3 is TGTGCCAGTAGTATTATTGATCAGCCCCAGCATTTT.

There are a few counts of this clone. DNA for the CDR3: TGCGCCAGCAGCCAAGAGCGGACAGCTCAACAGCAGTACTTC. Translated: CASSQERTAQQQYF. The chain couples TRBV4-1 to TRBJ2-7; the D gene is possibly TRBD1 (6 bases). This CDR3 comprises 14 residues. Germline V lookup: CDR1 MGHRA, CDR2 YSYEKL. The germline V and J ends were trimmed by 0 bases and 8 bases, with 14 bases remaining between them.

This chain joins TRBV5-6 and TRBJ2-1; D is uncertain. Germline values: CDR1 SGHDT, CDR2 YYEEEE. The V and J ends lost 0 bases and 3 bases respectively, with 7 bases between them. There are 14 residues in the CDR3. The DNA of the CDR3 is TGTGCCAGCAGCTTGGAGGCGGTCTACAATGAGCAGTTCTTC. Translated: CASSLEAVYNEQFF. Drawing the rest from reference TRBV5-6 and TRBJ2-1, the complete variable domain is DAGVTQSPTHLIKTRGQQVTLRCSPKSGHDTVSWYQQALGQGPQFIFQYYEEEERQRGNFPDRFSGHQFPNYSSELNVNALLLGDSALYLCASSLEAVYNEQFFGPGTRLTVL.

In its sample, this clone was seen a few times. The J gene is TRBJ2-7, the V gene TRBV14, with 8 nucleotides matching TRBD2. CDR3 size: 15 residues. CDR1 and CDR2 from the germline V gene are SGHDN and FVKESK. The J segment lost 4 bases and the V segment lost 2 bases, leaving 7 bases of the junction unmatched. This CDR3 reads CASSQRLAGKYEQYF. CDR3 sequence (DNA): TGTGCCAGCAGCCAAAGGTTAGCGGGAAAGTACGAGCAGTACTTC.